A selection of T cell receptor beta chains follows, all from one sample in a study of cytomegalovirus exposure and HLA in healthy donors. Using immunoSEQ multiplex PCR, the repertoire was profiled, and TCRdb retains in-frame clones only, with some absent. The sample comprises roughly 110,000 clones, 70% to 80% of which are singletons, and roughly 2.3% rests with the top ten. The sequencing input was PBMCs. Receptors originate from a young man in good health and CMV-seronegative. Both conserved end residues are trimmed from each CDR3.

V,J,CDR3
TRBV19,TRBJ1-6,ASSSGTGNSPLH
TRBV7-9,TRBJ2-5,ASSFSGTWETQY
TRBV30,TRBJ1-2,AWSVGGSLYGYT
TRBV18,TRBJ1-4,ASSLMTGVDEKLF
TRBV9,TRBJ2-3,ASSAADTQY
TRBV7-3,TRBJ2-1,ASSLGPGWGGEQF
TRBV7-2,TRBJ1-2,ASSDTSAGPWG
TRBV18,TRBJ2-7,ASSPGEEQY
TRBV7-2,TRBJ1-1,ASSLRANTEAF
TRBV5-6,TRBJ1-1,ASSLEHPNTEAF
TRBV5-1,TRBJ2-3,ASSPDRALTDTQY
TRBV4-3,TRBJ1-3,ASSPSGGASGNTIY
TRBV5-8,TRBJ2-1,ASSARLVNYNEQF
TRBV7-9,TRBJ2-7,ASSHGTQYEQY
TRBV4-2,TRBJ1-2,ASSQDGGQTNYGYT
TRBV5-1,TRBJ2-2,ASSLFPGDTGELF
TRBV9,TRBJ2-5,ASSLETQY
TRBV19,TRBJ1-5,ASSPEQSILSNQPQH
TRBV6-6,TRBJ1-3,ASSYLTGNTIY
TRBV5-1,TRBJ2-5,ASSLTGTSWLGETQY
TRBV4-3,TRBJ2-2,ASSQQGSGELF
TRBV7-8,TRBJ2-1,ASSIAGRGNEQF
TRBV21-1,TRBJ2-1,ASRRQNKLAPSYNEQF
TRBV5-4,TRBJ2-7,ASSLSGLGEQY
TRBV6-5,TRBJ1-2,ASSYSRQTYGYT
TRBV29-1,-,SVHGQSSPYEQY
TRBV4-2,TRBJ1-1,ASSQGNRDNTEAF
TRBV7-2,TRBJ2-1,ASSQIGLAGEF
TRBV5-1,TRBJ2-3,ASTQISTDTQY
TRBV9,TRBJ2-1,ASSTYDGVLSYNEQF
TRBV5-4,TRBJ2-7,ASSFPGGGEQY
TRBV5-1,TRBJ2-1,ASSLQGLGDNEQF
TRBV7-6,TRBJ2-1,ASSHRQGGYNEQF
TRBV10-3,TRBJ2-1,AISDRDIPINEQF
TRBV6-5,TRBJ2-7,ASSYADRAYEQY
TRBV9,TRBJ2-1,ASSVDGGGREQF